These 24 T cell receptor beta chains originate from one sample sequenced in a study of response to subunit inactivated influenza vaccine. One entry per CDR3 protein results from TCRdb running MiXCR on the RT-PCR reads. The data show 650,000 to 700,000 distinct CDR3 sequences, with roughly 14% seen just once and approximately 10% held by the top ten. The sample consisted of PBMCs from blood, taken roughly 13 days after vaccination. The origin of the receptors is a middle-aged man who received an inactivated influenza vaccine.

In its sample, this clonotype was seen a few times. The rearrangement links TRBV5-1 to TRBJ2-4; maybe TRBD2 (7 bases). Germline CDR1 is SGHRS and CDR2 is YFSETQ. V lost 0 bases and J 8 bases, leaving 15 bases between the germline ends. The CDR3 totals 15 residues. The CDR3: CASSLVGGQIDIQYF. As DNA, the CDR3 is TGCGCCAGCAGCTTGGTGGGGGGGCAGATAGACATTCAGTACTTC. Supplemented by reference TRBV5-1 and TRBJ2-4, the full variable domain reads KAGVTQTPRYLIKTRGQQVTLSCSPISGHRSVSWYQQTPGQGLQFLFEYFSETQRNKGNFPGRFSGRQFSNSRSEMNVSTLELGDSALYLCASSLVGGQIDIQYFGAGTRLSVL.

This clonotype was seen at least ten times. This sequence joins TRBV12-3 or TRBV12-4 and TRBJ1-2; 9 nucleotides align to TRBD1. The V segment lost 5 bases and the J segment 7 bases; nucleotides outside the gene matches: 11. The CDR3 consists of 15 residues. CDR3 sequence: CASSLWDREGGGYTF. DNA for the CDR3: TGTGCCAGCAGTCTGTGGGACAGGGAAGGGGGTGGCTACACCTTC.

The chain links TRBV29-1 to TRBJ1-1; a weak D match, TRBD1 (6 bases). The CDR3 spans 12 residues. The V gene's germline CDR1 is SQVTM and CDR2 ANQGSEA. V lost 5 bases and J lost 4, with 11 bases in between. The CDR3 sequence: CSVYSRGTEAFF. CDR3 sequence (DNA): TGCAGCGTTTACTCCAGGGGCACTGAAGCTTTCTTT.

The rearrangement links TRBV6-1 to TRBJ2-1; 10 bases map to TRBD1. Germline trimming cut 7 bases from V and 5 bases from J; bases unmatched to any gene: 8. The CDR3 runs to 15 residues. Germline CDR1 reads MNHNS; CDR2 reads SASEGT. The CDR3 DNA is TGTGCCAGCAACGCCCGGGACAGGGGTCACAATGAGCAGTTCTTC. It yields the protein CASNARDRGHNEQFF.

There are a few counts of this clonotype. CDR3 sequence reads: CASSPGLAERNEQYF. CDR3 DNA sequence: TGTGCCAGCAGTCCCGGACTAGCGGAAAGGAACGAGCAGTACTTC. The chain has TRBV6-1 and TRBJ2-7, with TRBD2 matching over 10 bases. With 5 bases clipped from V and 5 bases from J, the junction kept 9 bases outside the gene matches. Germline-derived CDR1 and CDR2 are MNHNS and SASEGT. The CDR3 runs to 15 residues.

The CDR3 is CASSEDPSGYTF. CDR3 DNA sequence: TGCGCCAGCAGCGAAGACCCGTCGGGCTACACCTTC. The V gene is TRBV5-1, the J gene TRBJ1-2, with D unclear. Trimming pared 4 bases from V and 8 bases from J, leaving 12 bases between. CDR3 length equals 12 residues. Germline V gene data show CDR1 as SGHRS and CDR2 as YFSETQ.

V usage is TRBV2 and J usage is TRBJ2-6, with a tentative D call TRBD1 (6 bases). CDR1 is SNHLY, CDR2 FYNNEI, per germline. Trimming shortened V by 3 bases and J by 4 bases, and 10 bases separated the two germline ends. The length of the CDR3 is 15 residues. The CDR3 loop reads CASSESGAGANVLTF. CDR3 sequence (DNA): TGTGCCAGCAGTGAGTCAGGGGCCGGGGCCAACGTCCTGACTTTC.

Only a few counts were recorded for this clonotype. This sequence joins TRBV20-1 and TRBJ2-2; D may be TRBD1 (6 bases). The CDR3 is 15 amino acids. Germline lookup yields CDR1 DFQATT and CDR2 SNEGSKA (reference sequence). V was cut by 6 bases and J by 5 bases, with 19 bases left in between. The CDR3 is CSAPVRGRGTGELFF. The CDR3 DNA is TGCAGTGCCCCTGTCAGGGGCAGGGGTACCGGGGAGCTGTTTTTT.

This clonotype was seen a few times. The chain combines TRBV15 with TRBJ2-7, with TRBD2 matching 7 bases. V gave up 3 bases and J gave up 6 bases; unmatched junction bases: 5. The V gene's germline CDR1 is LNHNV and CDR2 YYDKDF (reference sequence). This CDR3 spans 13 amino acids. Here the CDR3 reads CATSRETSFEQYF. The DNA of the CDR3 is TGTGCCACCAGCAGGGAGACTAGCTTCGAGCAGTACTTC.

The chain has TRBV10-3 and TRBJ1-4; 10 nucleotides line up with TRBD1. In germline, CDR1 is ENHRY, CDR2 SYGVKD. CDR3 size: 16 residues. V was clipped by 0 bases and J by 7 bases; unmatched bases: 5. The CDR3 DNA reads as TGTGCCATCAGTGAGTCGGCGGGACAGGGGAGTGAAAAACTGTTTTTT. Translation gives CAISESAGQGSEKLFF.

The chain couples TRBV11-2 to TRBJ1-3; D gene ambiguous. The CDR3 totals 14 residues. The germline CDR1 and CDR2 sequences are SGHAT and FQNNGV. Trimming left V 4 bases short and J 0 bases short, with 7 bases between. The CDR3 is CASSYSHSGNTIYF. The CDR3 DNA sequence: TGTGCCAGCAGCTACAGCCACTCTGGAAACACCATATATTTT.

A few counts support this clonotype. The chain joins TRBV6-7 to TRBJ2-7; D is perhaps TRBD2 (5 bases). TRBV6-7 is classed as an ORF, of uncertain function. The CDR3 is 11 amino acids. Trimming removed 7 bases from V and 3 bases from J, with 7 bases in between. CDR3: CASTDYYEQYF. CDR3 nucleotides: TGTGCCAGCACAGACTACTACGAGCAGTACTTC.

The CDR3 reads CASSLALQFTGELFF. The CDR3 coding sequence is TGTGCCAGCAGCTTAGCCCTACAATTCACCGGGGAGCTGTTTTTT. The chain uses TRBV7-6 and TRBJ2-2; D remains unclear. This CDR3 is 15 amino acids long. V was trimmed by 0 bases and J by 4 bases, leaving 9 bases between them. The germline V gene has CDR1 SGHVS and CDR2 FNYEAQ.

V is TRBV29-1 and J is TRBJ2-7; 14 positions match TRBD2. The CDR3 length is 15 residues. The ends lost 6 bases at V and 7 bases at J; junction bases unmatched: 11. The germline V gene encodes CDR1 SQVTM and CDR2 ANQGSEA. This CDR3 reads CSVERGLAGEREQYF. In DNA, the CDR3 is TGCAGCGTCGAAAGGGGACTAGCGGGAGAGCGTGAGCAGTACTTC.

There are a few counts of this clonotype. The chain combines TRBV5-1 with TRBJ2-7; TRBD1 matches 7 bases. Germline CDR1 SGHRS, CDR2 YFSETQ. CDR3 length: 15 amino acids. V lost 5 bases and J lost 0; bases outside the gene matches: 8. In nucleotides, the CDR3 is TGCGCCAGCAGACCCGGGACAGCAAGCTCCTACGAGCAGTACTTC. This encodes CASRPGTASSYEQYF.

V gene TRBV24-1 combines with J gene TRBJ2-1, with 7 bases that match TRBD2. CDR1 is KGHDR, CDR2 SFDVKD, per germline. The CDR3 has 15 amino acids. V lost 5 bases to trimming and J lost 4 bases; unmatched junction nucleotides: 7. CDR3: CATSGAGEGYNEQFF. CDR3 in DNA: TGTGCCACCAGTGGTGCGGGAGAGGGTTACAATGAGCAGTTCTTC.

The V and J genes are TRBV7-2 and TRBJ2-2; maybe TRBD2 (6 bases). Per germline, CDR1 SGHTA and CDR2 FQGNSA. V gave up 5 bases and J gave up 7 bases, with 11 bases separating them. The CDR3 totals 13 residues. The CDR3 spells CASSPMGGGELFF. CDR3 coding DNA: TGTGCCAGCAGCCCCATGGGGGGCGGGGAGCTGTTTTTT.

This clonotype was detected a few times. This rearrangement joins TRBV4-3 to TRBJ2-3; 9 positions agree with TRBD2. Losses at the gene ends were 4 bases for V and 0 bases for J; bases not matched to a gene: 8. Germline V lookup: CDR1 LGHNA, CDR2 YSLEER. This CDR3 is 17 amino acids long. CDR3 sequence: CASSRTSAAPSTDTQYF. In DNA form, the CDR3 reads TGCGCCAGCAGCCGGACTAGCGCCGCACCTAGCACAGATACGCAGTATTTT.

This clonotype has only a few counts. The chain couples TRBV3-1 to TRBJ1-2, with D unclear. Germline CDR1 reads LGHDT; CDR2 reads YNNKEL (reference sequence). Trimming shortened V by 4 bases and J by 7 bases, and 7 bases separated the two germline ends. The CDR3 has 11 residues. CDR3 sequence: CASSRGSGYTF. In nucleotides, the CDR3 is TGTGCCAGCAGCCGAGGCTCTGGCTACACCTTC.

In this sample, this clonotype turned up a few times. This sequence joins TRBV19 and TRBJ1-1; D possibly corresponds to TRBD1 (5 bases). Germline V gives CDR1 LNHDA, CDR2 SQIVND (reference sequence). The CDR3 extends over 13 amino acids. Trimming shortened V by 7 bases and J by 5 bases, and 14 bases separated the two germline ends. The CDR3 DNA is TGTGCCAGTAAACGGCAGGGAAGGACTGAAGCTTTCTTT. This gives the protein CASKRQGRTEAFF.

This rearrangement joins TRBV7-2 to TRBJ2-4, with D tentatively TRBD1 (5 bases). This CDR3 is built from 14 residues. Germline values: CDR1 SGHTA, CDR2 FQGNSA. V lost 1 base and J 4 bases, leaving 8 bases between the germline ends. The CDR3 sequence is CASSLGAGKNIQYF. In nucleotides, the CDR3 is TGTGCCAGCAGCTTAGGTGCAGGGAAAAACATTCAGTACTTC.

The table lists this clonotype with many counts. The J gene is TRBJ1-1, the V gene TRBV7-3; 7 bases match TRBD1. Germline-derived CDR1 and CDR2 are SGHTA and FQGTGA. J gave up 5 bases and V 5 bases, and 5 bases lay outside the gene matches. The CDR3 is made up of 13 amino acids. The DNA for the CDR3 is TGTGCCAGCAGCCCCGGGACAGCGACTGAAGCTTTCTTT. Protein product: CASSPGTATEAFF.

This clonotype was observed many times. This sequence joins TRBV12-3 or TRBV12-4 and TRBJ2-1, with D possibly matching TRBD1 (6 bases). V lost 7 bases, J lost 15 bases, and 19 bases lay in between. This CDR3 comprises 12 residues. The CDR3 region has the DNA TGTGCCAGCAACAAACTTGGGGGCGTAGGGTTCTTC. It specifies CASNKLGGVGFF.

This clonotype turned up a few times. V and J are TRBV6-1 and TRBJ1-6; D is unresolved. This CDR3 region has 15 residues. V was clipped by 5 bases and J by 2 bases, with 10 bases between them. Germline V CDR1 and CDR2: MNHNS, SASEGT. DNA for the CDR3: TGTGCCAGCAGTAAAGGGATGACCTATAATTCACCCCTCCACTTT. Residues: CASSKGMTYNSPLHF.